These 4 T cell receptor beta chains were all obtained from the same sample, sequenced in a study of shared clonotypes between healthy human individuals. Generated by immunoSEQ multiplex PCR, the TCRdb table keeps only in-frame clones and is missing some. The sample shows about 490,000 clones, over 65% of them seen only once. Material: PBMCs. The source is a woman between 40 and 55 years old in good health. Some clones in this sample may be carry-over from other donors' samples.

The CDR3 coding sequence is TGTGCCAGCAGTGAATTCAGCTACGAGCAGTACTTC. Residues: CASSEFSYEQYF. V gene TRBV6-1 combines with J gene TRBJ2-7; D gene uncertain. Germline CDR1 is MNHNS and CDR2 is SASEGT. Trimming took off 2 bases at V and 3 bases at J, with 5 bases between the two ends. The CDR3 covers 12 residues.

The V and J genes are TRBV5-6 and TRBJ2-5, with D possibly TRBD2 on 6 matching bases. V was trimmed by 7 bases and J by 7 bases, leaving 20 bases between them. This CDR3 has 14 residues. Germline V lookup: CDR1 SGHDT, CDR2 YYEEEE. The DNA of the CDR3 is TGTGCCAGCGGAGGGGCCGGAACCGTGAGGACCCAGTACTTC. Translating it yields CASGGAGTVRTQYF.

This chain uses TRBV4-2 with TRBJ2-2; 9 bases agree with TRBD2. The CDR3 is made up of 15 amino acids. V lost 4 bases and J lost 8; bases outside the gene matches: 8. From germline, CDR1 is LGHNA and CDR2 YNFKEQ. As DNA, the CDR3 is TGTGCCAGCAGCCGTTTAGCGGGAGATGTAGGGGAGCTGTTTTTT. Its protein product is CASSRLAGDVGELFF.

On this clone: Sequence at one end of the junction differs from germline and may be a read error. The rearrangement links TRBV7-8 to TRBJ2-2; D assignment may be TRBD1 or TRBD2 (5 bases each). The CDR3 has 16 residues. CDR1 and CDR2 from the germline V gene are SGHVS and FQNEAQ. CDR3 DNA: TGTGCCAGCAGCTTAGTTGGGATTTTGGACACCGGGGAGCTGTTCTTT. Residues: CASSLVGILDTGELFF.